This TCR beta chain was retrieved from a study of cytomegalovirus exposure and HLA in healthy donors. Study as a whole: Out of around 360 genotyped donors, about 80% belonged to the Caucasian-associated ancestry cluster.

This CDR3 spans 17 amino acids. The ends lost 0 bases at V and 1 base at J; junction bases unmatched: 8. The V gene's germline CDR1 is LNHNV and CDR2 YYDKDF (reference sequence). Amplification used 60 Vbeta primers and 13 Jbeta primers. Clones were sequenced by immunoSEQ multiplex PCR, and TCRdb holds only the in-frame ones, with some missing. The table shows over 150,000 clones, with roughly four fifths occurring only once. The specimen was PBMCs. V gene TRBV15 combines with J gene TRBJ1-2; TRBD1 matches at 7 bases. The receptor was isolated from a man aged 40-49 years in good health and CMV-seronegative. CDR3 sequence reads: CATSRDLMGTVNYGYTF. CDR3 DNA sequence: TGTGCCACCAGCAGAGATCTGATGGGGACAGTTAACTATGGCTACACCTTC.